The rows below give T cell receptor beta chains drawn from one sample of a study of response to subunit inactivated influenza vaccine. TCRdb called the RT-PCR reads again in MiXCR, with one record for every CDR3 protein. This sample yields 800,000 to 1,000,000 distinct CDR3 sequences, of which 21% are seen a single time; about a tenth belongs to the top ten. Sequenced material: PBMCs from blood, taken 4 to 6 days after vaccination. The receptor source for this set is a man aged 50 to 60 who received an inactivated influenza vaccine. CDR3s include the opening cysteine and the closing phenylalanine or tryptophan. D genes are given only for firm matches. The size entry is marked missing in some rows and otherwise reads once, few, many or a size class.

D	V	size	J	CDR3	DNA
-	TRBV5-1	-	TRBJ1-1	CASTIAGSGQAFF	TGCGCCAGCACCATCGCGGGGTCGGGGCAAGCTTTCTTT
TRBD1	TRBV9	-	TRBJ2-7	CASSVGDRFPPEQYF	TGTGCCAGCAGCGTAGGGGACAGGTTCCCCCCCGAGCAGTACTTC
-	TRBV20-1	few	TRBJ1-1	CSAQPDPGLTTEAFF	TGCAGTGCTCAACCTGACCCGGGACTCACCACTGAAGCTTTCTTT
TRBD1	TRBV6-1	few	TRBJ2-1	CASSPGQVRGDEQFF	TGTGCCAGCAGCCCCGGACAGGTCCGGGGTGATGAGCAGTTCTTC
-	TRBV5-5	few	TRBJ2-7	CASSLGTWEQYF	TGTGCCAGCAGCTTGGGCACTTGGGAGCAGTACTTC
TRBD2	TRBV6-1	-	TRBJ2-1	CASRRTSGGREQFF	TGTGCCAGCAGGAGGACTAGCGGGGGGAGGGAGCAGTTCTTC
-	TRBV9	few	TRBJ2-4	CASSVGGSGNIQYF	TGTGCCAGCAGCGTAGGAGGGTCGGGGAACATTCAGTACTTC
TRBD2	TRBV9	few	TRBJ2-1	CASSVAGGSSYNEQFF	TGTGCCAGCAGCGTAGCGGGGGGGAGCTCCTACAATGAGCAGTTCTTC
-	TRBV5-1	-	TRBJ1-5	CASSPGSGGNQPQHF	TGCGCCAGCAGCCCGGGCTCGGGGGGCAATCAGCCCCAGCATTTT
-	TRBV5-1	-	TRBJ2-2	CATTTRGSNTGELFF	TGCGCCACCACGACCCGCGGGTCGAACACCGGGGAGCTGTTTTTT
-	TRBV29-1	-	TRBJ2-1	CSVRKASTHEQFF	TGCAGCGTTAGGAAGGCTAGCACCCATGAGCAGTTCTTC
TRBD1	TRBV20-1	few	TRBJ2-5	CSARPGTGGLQETQYF	TGCAGTGCTAGACCAGGGACAGGGGGATTGCAAGAGACCCAGTACTTC
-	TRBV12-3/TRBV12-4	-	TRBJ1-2	CASTYGGDGYTF	TGTGCCAGCACGTATGGAGGGGACGGCTACACCTTC
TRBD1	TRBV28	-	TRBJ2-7	CASSFGGQGGREQYF	TGTGCCAGCAGTTTTGGGGGACAGGGAGGTCGCGAGCAGTACTTC
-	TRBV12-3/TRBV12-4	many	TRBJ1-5	CASQVGVSFNQPQHF	TGTGCCAGCCAGGTTGGGGTTAGCTTCAATCAGCCCCAGCATTTT
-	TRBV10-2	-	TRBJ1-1	CASSEFQRGTEAFF	TGCGCCAGCAGTGAGTTCCAGAGGGGGACTGAAGCTTTCTTT
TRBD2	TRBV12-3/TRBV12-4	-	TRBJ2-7	CASSIAGGSYEQYF	TGTGCCAGCAGTATAGCGGGAGGTTCCTACGAGCAGTACTTC
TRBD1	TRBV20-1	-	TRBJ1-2	CSAPDRVESYTF	TGCAGTGCCCCCGACAGGGTAGAGAGCTACACCTTC
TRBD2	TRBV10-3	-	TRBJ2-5	CAISELAGASQTQYF	TGTGCCATCAGCGAACTAGCGGGGGCCTCCCAGACCCAGTACTTC
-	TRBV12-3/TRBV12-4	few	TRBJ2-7	CASSPGPVDEQYF	TGTGCCAGCAGTCCCGGACCGGTGGACGAGCAGTACTTC
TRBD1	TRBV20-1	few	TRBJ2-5	CSARDLGQGTETQYF	TGCAGTGCTAGAGATCTAGGACAGGGTACGGAGACCCAGTACTTC